This TCR beta chain was sequenced in a study of identifying expanded T cells in peripheral blood. Collection occurred without any documented infections or immune events in donors. The study, taken as a whole, reports: Over approximately two and four weeks, about 17 and 20 clones changed, versus around 1.2 between replicates. Across healthy donors, higher total template counts meant significantly greater approximately two-week count variance.

Remarks on this clone: The antigen is undetermined. The sample contains more than one DNA sequence encoding this CDR3.

Sequencing used immunoSEQ multiplex PCR; TCRdb keeps in-frame clones, though not all of them. The sample yields tens of thousands of clones, 88% seen once. The sequence was collected from a person aged 18 to 70 in good health. The specimen sequenced was blood.

CDR3 loop: CAWSVLAGGYNEQFF. The CDR3 region has the DNA TGTGCCTGGAGTGTATTAGCGGGAGGCTACAATGAGCAGTTCTTC. The V gene is TRBV30, the J gene TRBJ2-1; 10 nucleotides match TRBD2. The germline gives CDR1 GTSNPN, CDR2 SVGIG (reference sequence). Unmatched junction bases numbered 2, after V lost 0 bases and J lost 3 bases. The CDR3 is made up of 15 amino acids.